These 31 T cell receptor beta chains came from one sample sequenced in a study of T cell responses to AZD1222 COVID-19 vaccine. TCRdb's copy holds only in-frame clones and misses some; the assay was immunoSEQ multiplex PCR. The sample carries roughly 120,000 clones, 85% to 90% recorded once. The starting material was peripheral blood, obtained 28 days after the second AZD1222 dose. These TCRs come from an adult who received the AZD1222 COVID-19 vaccine.

This clone has a single count. The chain joins TRBV28 to TRBJ2-3; D remains unclear. The ends were cut back, 4 bases at V and 0 bases at J, with 17 bases in the middle. Germline assignment: CDR1 MDHEN and CDR2 SYDVKM. The CDR3 has 17 amino acids. The CDR3 loop is CASSSGWALHSTDTQYF. CDR3 nucleotides: TGTGCCAGCAGTTCCGGCTGGGCCTTACATAGCACAGATACGCAGTATTTT.

V usage is TRBV29-1 and J usage is TRBJ2-2; maybe TRBD2 (7 bases). Germline CDR1 is SQVTM and CDR2 is ANQGSEA. V gave up 7 bases and J gave up 4 bases, with 22 bases separating them. The CDR3 is made up of 16 amino acids. CDR3 nucleotide sequence: TGCAGCGCCCGCGGGCCCGGGGGCGGGAGCACCGGGGAGCTGTTTTTT. Translated: CSARGPGGGSTGELFF.

In the case of this clone: The identical CDR3 is also encoded by other nucleotide sequences in the sample. V and J are TRBV6-5 and TRBJ1-2; D is undetermined. The V end lost 0 bases, the J end lost 5 bases, and 13 bases lay between the germline ends. This CDR3 region has 15 residues. Germline CDR1 is MNHEY and CDR2 is SVGAGI. The CDR3 region is CASSYSSGVGYGYTF. The CDR3 coding sequence is TGTGCCAGCAGTTACTCGTCCGGGGTTGGGTATGGCTACACCTTC.

V usage is TRBV4-1 and J usage is TRBJ2-7; D is possibly TRBD1 (5 bases). The germline V gene has CDR1 MGHRA and CDR2 YSYEKL. V lost 4 bases and J 4 bases, leaving 17 bases between the germline ends. The CDR3 totals 15 residues. CDR3 nucleotides: TGCGCCAGCAGCCCTCTAGGGCAGGGCTGGTACGAGCAGTACTTC. It yields the protein CASSPLGQGWYEQYF.

The chain recombines TRBV19 with TRBJ2-7; D is undetermined. The CDR3 has 15 amino acids. Germline loops: CDR1 LNHDA, CDR2 SQIVND (reference sequence). V lost 5 bases and J lost 1, with 15 bases in between. For the CDR3, the DNA is TGTGCCAGTAGTCCTCAGCATGCCCCGTCCTACGAGCAGTACTTC. This sequence encodes CASSPQHAPSYEQYF.

On this clone itself: Different DNA sequences within this sample yield the same CDR3. The genes are TRBV11-3 and TRBJ1-6; weak D call: TRBD1 (5 bases). The germline V and J ends were trimmed by 0 bases and 0 bases, with 12 bases remaining between them. This CDR3 spans 18 amino acids. Germline V gene sequence: CDR1 SGHNT, CDR2 YENEEA. CDR3 coding DNA: TGTGCCAGCAGCTTAGACCAGGGTGGAAGCTCCTATAATTCACCCCTCCACTTT. As protein: CASSLDQGGSSYNSPLHF.

The V and J genes are TRBV5-1 and TRBJ1-6; no firm D call. The CDR3 has 19 residues. Germline-derived CDR1 and CDR2 are SGHRS and YFSETQ. Trimming stripped 5 bases from V and 3 bases from J, with 24 bases between. CDR3 loop: CASSPDGNPPSLYNSPLHF. In DNA, the CDR3 is TGCGCCAGCAGTCCAGATGGGAACCCGCCTTCACTCTATAATTCACCCCTCCACTTT.

CDR3 sequence: CASSDREGYGYTF. In nucleotides, the CDR3 is TGTGCCAGCAGTGACAGGGAGGGGTATGGCTACACCTTC. The V gene is TRBV6-1, the J gene TRBJ1-2, with TRBD1 as a possible D gene (5 bases). The V gene's germline CDR1 is MNHNS and CDR2 SASEGT. Trimming left V 3 bases short and J 5 bases short, with 10 bases between. CDR3 length equals 13 residues.

This clone was observed a handful of times. The rearrangement links TRBV19 to TRBJ2-6; possible D gene TRBD2, 5 bases. This CDR3 has 15 residues. V gave up 4 bases and J gave up 2 bases, with 9 bases separating them. CDR1 is LNHDA, CDR2 SQIVND, per germline (reference sequence). The CDR3 DNA sequence: TGTGCCAGTAGTACCGGGAACACTGGGGCCAACGTCCTGACTTTC. This encodes CASSTGNTGANVLTF.

This clone was seen a few times. For the CDR3, the DNA is TGCGCCAGCAGCCAAATCGCAGGCTTGAGAGCTTTCTTT. Encoded protein: CASSQIAGLRAFF. The V and J genes are TRBV4-1 and TRBJ1-1, with no clear D. Germline CDR1 is MGHRA and CDR2 is YSYEKL. The CDR3 spans 13 residues. Deletions cut 2 bases from V and 10 bases from J, with 14 bases between.

The chain links TRBV18 to TRBJ1-4; D unresolved. The germline CDR1 and CDR2 sequences are KGHSH and LQKENI. With 3 bases removed from V and 0 bases from J, the gap between germline ends came to 14 bases. The CDR3 is made up of 17 amino acids. CDR3 amino acids: CASSPPGRGATNEKLFF. CDR3 coding DNA: TGTGCCAGCTCACCCCCAGGACGGGGAGCAACTAATGAAAAACTGTTTTTT.

As DNA, the CDR3 is TGTGCCAGCAGTTTCTCGACAGGGAAGAACTATGGCTACACCTTC. Its translation: CASSFSTGKNYGYTF. The rearrangement joins TRBV6-5 to TRBJ1-2; TRBD1 agrees at 7 bases. V lost 4 bases to trimming and J lost 2 bases; unmatched junction nucleotides: 7. Germline CDR1 MNHEY, CDR2 SVGAGI. The CDR3 has 15 amino acids.

The CDR3 region is CASGLVYLGHRGWTEAFF. CDR3 sequence (DNA): TGTGCTAGTGGTTTGGTATATTTGGGGCACAGGGGTTGGACTGAAGCTTTCTTT. The chain recombines TRBV12-5 with TRBJ1-1; 7 positions agree with TRBD1. CDR3 length: 18 amino acids. CDR1 and CDR2 (germline): LGHNT, FRNRAP. V lost 0 bases and J lost 5; bases outside the gene matches: 15.

This rearrangement joins TRBV6-5 to TRBJ1-5, with D hard to call. Germline V lookup: CDR1 MNHEY, CDR2 SVGAGI. Trimming cost V 3 bases and J 2 bases, with 8 bases left between them. This CDR3 is 14 amino acids long. CDR3 coding DNA: TGTGCCAGCAGTTATGGGTCGGGCAATCAGCCCCAGCATTTT. Protein: CASSYGSGNQPQHF.

This rearrangement joins TRBV5-6 to TRBJ1-5; D remains unclear. Germline assignment: CDR1 SGHDT and CDR2 YYEEEE. CDR3 size: 15 residues. V dropped 3 bases and J dropped 4 bases, with 14 bases sitting between them. This CDR3 reads CASSSLTMGNQPQHF. The CDR3 nucleotides read TGTGCCAGCAGCTCCCTAACGATGGGGAATCAGCCCCAGCATTTT.

The chain couples TRBV7-8 to TRBJ2-7; D not certain. The CDR3 is 14 residues long. From germline, CDR1 is SGHVS and CDR2 FQNEAQ. The ends were cut back, 3 bases at V and 3 bases at J, with 12 bases in the middle. CDR3 residues: CASSFSGPFYEQYF. CDR3 in DNA: TGTGCCAGCAGCTTTTCCGGACCTTTCTACGAGCAGTACTTC.

The table lists this clone with a few counts. V gene TRBV28 combines with J gene TRBJ2-7; 7 bases are a match to TRBD1. The germline CDR1 and CDR2 sequences are MDHEN and SYDVKM. Trimming cost V 5 bases and J 7 bases; bases outside gene matches: 14. The CDR3 runs 15 residues. For the CDR3, the DNA is TGTGCCAGCAGTGCCCGACAGGGTTTTAGTGGAGAGCAGTACTTC. Protein product: CASSARQGFSGEQYF.

This rearrangement joins TRBV24-1 to TRBJ1-2; 7 positions match TRBD1. Trimming at V came to 5 bases and at J to 3 bases, leaving 8 bases not matched to a gene. The CDR3 runs 15 residues. Germline V CDR1 and CDR2: KGHDR, SFDVKD. The CDR3 sequence: CATSALDRDHYGYTF. Here the CDR3 DNA reads TGTGCCACCAGTGCCCTCGACAGGGACCACTATGGCTACACCTTC.

This clone was counted between two and nine times. This chain connects TRBV5-1 to TRBJ1-1; D uncertain. The CDR3 has 14 residues. The ends were cut back, 1 base at V and 5 bases at J, with 12 bases in the middle. The germline gives CDR1 SGHRS, CDR2 YFSETQ. CDR3 region: CASSLSDAETEAFF. In DNA form, the CDR3 reads TGCGCCAGCAGCTTGTCAGACGCGGAAACTGAAGCTTTCTTT.

CDR3 bases: TGTGCCAGCAGTTCCCAGGGAAATACGCAGTATTTT. Amino acid sequence: CASSSQGNTQYF. The V gene is TRBV12-3 or TRBV12-4, the J gene TRBJ2-3; tentatively, D is TRBD1 (5 bases). Trimming took off 4 bases at V and 7 bases at J, with 9 bases between the two ends. The CDR3 consists of 12 residues.

This chain links TRBV9 with TRBJ2-5, with 9 bases lining up with TRBD1. The CDR3 is 15 residues long. CDR1 SGDLS and CDR2 YYNGEE come from the germline V gene. J lost 4 bases, V lost 5 bases, and 9 bases had no gene match. In nucleotides, the CDR3 is TGTGCCAGCAGAGTCCGGGACAGGGAGGGAGAGACCCAGTACTTC. The encoded protein is CASRVRDREGETQYF.

This clone was seen only once. The chain couples TRBV6-5 to TRBJ1-1; D uncertain. Trimming took 7 bases from V and 1 from J, leaving 16 bases between them. Per germline, CDR1 MNHEY and CDR2 SVGAGI. The CDR3 length is 15 residues. The CDR3 spells CASTSTGNSNTEAFF. The CDR3 coding sequence is TGTGCCAGCACCTCGACCGGGAACTCGAACACTGAAGCTTTCTTT.

The V gene is TRBV9, the J gene TRBJ2-1, with 8 bases fitting TRBD2. J was trimmed by 5 bases and V by 4 bases; bases with no gene match: 11. The CDR3 length is 16 residues. From germline, CDR1 is SGDLS and CDR2 YYNGEE. CDR3 sequence reads: CASSSRTQRGNNEQFF. Here the CDR3 DNA reads TGTGCCAGCAGCTCAAGAACTCAGCGGGGGAACAATGAGCAGTTCTTC.

The CDR3 DNA follows: TGTGCCAGCAGTTTGTGGGCAGAGAGCACAGATACGCAGTATTTT. The encoded protein is CASSLWAESTDTQYF. V usage is TRBV27 and J usage is TRBJ2-3; D call uncertain. Trimming shortened V by 3 bases and J by 0 bases, and 10 bases separated the two germline ends. Germline CDR1 and CDR2: MNHEY and SMNVEV (reference sequence). The CDR3 is made up of 15 amino acids.

The rearrangement uses TRBV7-9 and TRBJ2-1; TRBD1 aligns across 9 bases. Trimming removed 3 bases from V and 8 bases from J; junction bases left unmatched: 11. Germline assignment: CDR1 SEHNR and CDR2 FQNEAQ (reference sequence). CDR3 length: 16 residues. Here the CDR3 DNA reads TGTGCCAGCAGCTTGATACCGGGACAGGGAAGCGATGAGCAGTTCTTC. Its protein is CASSLIPGQGSDEQFF. The whole variable domain, filled in from reference TRBV7-9 and TRBJ2-1, reads DTGVSQNPRHKITKRGQNVTFRCDPISEHNRLYWYRQTLGQGPEFLTYFQNEAQLEKSRLLSDRFSAERPKGSFSTLEIQRTEQGDSAMYLCASSLIPGQGSDEQFFGPGTRLTVL.

The chain has TRBV21-1 and TRBJ2-3. TRBV21-1 is flagged as a pseudogene. The CDR3 is made up of 16 amino acids. This CDR3 reads CASSYPGPDSTDTQYF. CDR3 nucleotide sequence: TGTGCCAGCAGCTACCCCGGGCCCGATAGCACAGATACGCAGTATTTT.

The table lists this clone with a few counts. This chain uses TRBV29-1 with TRBJ2-2, with TRBD1 matching over 8 bases. Germline values: CDR1 SQVTM, CDR2 ANQGSEA. The CDR3 has 14 residues. V lost 3 bases to trimming and J lost 4 bases; unmatched junction nucleotides: 4. In DNA, the CDR3 is TGCAGCGTTGAGGGACAGGAGTTCACCGGGGAGCTGTTTTTT. It translates to CSVEGQEFTGELFF.

The rearrangement joins TRBV5-8 to TRBJ1-2, with D perhaps TRBD1 (6 bases). V lost 0 bases, J lost 8 bases, and 14 bases lay in between. Germline CDR1 reads SGHTS; CDR2 reads YDEGEE. The CDR3 has 14 residues. In DNA, the CDR3 is TGTGCCAGCAGCTTGGAACCGGGGGCGGTCGGCTACACCTTC. It yields the protein CASSLEPGAVGYTF.

This chain links TRBV19 with TRBJ1-2; no reliable D call. The germline CDR1 and CDR2 sequences are LNHDA and SQIVND (reference sequence). Trimming left V 5 bases short and J 8 bases short, with 18 bases between. CDR3 length: 14 residues. The CDR3 here is CASSPSNFPGGYTF. The DNA of the CDR3 is TGTGCCAGTAGTCCCTCAAACTTCCCAGGAGGCTACACCTTC.

This clone has just one count. V and J are TRBV19 and TRBJ2-1; the match to TRBD1 covers 7 bases. The CDR3 has 13 amino acids. After removal of 3 bases from V and 4 bases from J, the junction contained 0 bases not matched to a gene. Germline-derived CDR1 and CDR2 are LNHDA and SQIVND (reference sequence). This CDR3 reads CASSMGQYNEQFF. CDR3 DNA sequence: TGTGCCAGTAGTATGGGACAGTACAATGAGCAGTTCTTC.

V and J are TRBV19 and TRBJ1-1; possibly TRBD1 for D (6 bases). Trimming cost V 10 bases and J 4 bases, with 13 bases left between them. The CDR3 is made up of 12 amino acids. Germline CDR1 is LNHDA and CDR2 is SQIVND (reference sequence). The CDR3 region has the DNA TGTGCCACCACACAGGGAGCCACTGAAGCTTTCTTT. It translates to CATTQGATEAFF.